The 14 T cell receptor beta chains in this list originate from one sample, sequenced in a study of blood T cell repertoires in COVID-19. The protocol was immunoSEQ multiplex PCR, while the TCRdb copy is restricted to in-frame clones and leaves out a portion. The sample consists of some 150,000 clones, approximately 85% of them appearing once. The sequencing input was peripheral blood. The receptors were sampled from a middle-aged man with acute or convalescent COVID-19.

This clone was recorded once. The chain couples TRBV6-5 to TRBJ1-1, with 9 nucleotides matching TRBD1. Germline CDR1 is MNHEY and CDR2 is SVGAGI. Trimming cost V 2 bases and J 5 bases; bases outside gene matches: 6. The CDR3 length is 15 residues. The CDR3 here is CASSYTETGGTEAFF. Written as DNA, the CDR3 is TGTGCCAGCAGTTACACAGAGACAGGGGGGACTGAAGCTTTCTTT.

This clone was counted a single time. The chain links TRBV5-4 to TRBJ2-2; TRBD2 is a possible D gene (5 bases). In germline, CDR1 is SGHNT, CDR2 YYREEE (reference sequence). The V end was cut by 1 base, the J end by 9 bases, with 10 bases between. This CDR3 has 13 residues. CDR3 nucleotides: TGTGCCAGCAGCTTGTGGGAGTCTTGGGAGCTGTTTTTT. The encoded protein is CASSLWESWELFF.

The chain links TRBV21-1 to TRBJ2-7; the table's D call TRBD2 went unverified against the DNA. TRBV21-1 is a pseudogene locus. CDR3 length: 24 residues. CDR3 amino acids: CASSKVLSSGHLAGDLSRHYEQYF. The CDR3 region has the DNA TGTGCCAGCAGCAAAGTGCTGTCGTCCGGGCATTTAGCGGGAGACTTATCCAGGCACTACGAGCAGTACTTC.

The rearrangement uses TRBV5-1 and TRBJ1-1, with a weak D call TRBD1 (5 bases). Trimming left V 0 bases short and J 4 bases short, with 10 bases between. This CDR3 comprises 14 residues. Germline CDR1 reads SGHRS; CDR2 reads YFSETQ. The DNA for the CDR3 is TGCGCCAGCAGCTTGGCCTTGGGGGGCACTGAAGCTTTCTTT. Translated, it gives CASSLALGGTEAFF.

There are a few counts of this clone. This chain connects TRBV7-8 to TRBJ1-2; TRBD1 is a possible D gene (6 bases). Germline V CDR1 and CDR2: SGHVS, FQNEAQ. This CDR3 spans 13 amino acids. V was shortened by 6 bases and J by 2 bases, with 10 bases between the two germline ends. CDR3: CASSTGINYGYTF. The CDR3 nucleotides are TGTGCCAGCAGTACAGGGATCAACTATGGCTACACCTTC.

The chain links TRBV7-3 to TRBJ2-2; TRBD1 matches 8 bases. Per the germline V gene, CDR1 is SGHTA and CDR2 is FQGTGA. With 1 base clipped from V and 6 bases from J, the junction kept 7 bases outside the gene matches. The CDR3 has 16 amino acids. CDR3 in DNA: TGTGCCAGCAGCTTAATCCCCGTACAGGGGGCCGGGGAGCTGTTTTTT. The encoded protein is CASSLIPVQGAGELFF.

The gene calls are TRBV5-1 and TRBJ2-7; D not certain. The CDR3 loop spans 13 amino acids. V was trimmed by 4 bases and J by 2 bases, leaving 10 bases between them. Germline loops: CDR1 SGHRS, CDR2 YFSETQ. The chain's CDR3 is CASSPVEPYEQYF. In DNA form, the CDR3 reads TGCGCCAGCAGCCCTGTGGAGCCCTACGAGCAGTACTTC. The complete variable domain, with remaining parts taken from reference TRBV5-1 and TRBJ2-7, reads KAGVTQTPRYLIKTRGQQVTLSCSPISGHRSVSWYQQTPGQGLQFLFEYFSETQRNKGNFPGRFSGRQFSNSRSEMNVSTLELGDSALYLCASSPVEPYEQYFGPGTRLTVT.

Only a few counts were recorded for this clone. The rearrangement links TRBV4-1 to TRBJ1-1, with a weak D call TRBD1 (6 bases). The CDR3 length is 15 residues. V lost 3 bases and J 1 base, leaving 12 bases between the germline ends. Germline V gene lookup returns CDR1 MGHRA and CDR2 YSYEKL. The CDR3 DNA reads TGCGCCAGCAGCCATCCGACAGGTTGGAACACTGAAGCTTTCTTT. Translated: CASSHPTGWNTEAFF.

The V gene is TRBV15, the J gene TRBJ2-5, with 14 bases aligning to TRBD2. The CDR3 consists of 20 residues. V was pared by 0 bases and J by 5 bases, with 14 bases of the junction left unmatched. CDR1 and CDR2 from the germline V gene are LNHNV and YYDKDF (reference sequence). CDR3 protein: CATSRDPGRSGLAGEETQYF. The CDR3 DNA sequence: TGTGCCACCAGCAGAGATCCGGGCAGATCGGGACTAGCGGGGGAGGAGACCCAGTACTTC.

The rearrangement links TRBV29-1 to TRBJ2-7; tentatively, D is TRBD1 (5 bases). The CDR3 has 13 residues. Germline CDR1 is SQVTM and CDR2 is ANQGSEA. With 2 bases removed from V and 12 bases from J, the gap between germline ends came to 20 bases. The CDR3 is CSVERPSDRSVYF. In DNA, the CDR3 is TGCAGCGTTGAACGTCCGTCCGACAGATCGGTGTACTTC.

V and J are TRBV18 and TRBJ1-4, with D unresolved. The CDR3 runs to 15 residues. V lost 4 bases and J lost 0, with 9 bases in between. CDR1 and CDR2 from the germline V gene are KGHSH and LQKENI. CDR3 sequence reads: CASSLEVATNEKLFF. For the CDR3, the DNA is TGTGCCAGCTCACTCGAGGTTGCAACTAATGAAAAACTGTTTTTT.

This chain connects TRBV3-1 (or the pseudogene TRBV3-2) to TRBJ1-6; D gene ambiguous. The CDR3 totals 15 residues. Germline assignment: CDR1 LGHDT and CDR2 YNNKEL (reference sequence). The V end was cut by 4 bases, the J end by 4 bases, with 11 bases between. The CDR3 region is CASSPGGRYNSPLHF. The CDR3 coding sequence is TGTGCCAGCAGCCCCGGTGGGAGGTATAATTCACCCCTCCACTTT.

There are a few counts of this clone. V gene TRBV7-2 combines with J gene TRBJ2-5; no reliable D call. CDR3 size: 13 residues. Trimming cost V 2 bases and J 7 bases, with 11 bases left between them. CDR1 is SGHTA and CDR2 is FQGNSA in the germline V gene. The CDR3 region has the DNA TGTGCCAGCAGCTTATCTGCCTATGGGACCCAGTACTTC. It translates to CASSLSAYGTQYF.

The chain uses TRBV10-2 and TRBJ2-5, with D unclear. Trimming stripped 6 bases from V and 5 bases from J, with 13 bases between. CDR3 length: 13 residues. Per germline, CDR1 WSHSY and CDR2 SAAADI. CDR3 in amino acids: CASSRLPSETQYF. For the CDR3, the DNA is TGCGCCAGCAGCCGTCTACCGTCGGAGACCCAGTACTTC.